The 10 T cell receptor beta chains below come from one sample, sequenced in a study of spatial heterogeneity in lung cancer. Using its own MiXCR run on the 5' RACE reads, TCRdb lists one record per CDR3 protein. The sample has thousands of distinct CDR3 sequences; about 9.1% are singletons. Documented time point: sample taken at primary tumor resection. The study sequenced unsorted whole RNA from tumor, nontumor lung or frozen PBMC. The input for sequencing was normal lung tissue next to the tumor, taken at surgery. The receptors shown here come from a male donor with early-stage non-small cell lung cancer.

By proportion, this clonotype is medium-sized. This beta chain is a stray read from a library made for alpha chains; its abundance is not meaningful. The chain couples TRBV19 to TRBJ1-4; maybe TRBD1 (5 bases). CDR3 length: 13 amino acids. V was clipped by 10 bases and J by 8 bases, with 17 bases between them. Per germline, CDR1 LNHDA and CDR2 SQIVND (reference sequence). The chain's CDR3 is CATAGRLHEKLFF. The CDR3 region has the DNA TGTGCCACCGCGGGACGGTTACACGAAAAACTGTTTTTT.

This clonotype rates as medium-sized. This beta chain slipped into a library made for alpha chains as a stray read, so its size is not meaningful. The chain is built from TRBV13 and TRBJ2-3; D is ambiguous. Germline loops: CDR1 PRHDT, CDR2 FYEKMQ (reference sequence). V was clipped by 3 bases and J by 2 bases, with 18 bases between them. CDR3 size: 17 residues. This CDR3 reads CASSLVVGVAFTDTQYF. The CDR3 DNA follows: TGTGCCAGCAGCTTGGTGGTCGGAGTAGCTTTCACAGATACGCAGTATTTT.

Worth noting for this clonotype: Found in a library prepared for alpha chains, this beta chain is an off-target read, and its abundance has little meaning. The chain joins TRBV7-9 to TRBJ1-2; D perhaps matches TRBD1 (5 bases). The CDR3 runs to 14 residues. Germline V CDR1 and CDR2: SEHNR, FQNEAQ (reference sequence). Deletions cut 1 base from V and 4 bases from J, with 10 bases between. CDR3 coding DNA: TGTGCCAGCAGCTTAGTAGAGACAGCCTATGGCTACACCTTC. It yields the protein CASSLVETAYGYTF.

Sample share makes this clonotype medium-sized. The library was built for alpha chains, so this beta chain is an off-target read and its size means little. The V gene is TRBV24-1, the J gene TRBJ2-3; perhaps TRBD2 as D (5 bases). The germline gives CDR1 KGHDR, CDR2 SFDVKD. The CDR3 has 13 amino acids. With 7 bases removed from V and 1 base from J, the gap between germline ends came to 8 bases. CDR3 protein: CATSKAGTDTQYF. The CDR3 DNA is TGTGCCACCAGCAAAGCGGGCACAGATACGCAGTATTTT.

As for this clonotype: This beta chain came through as a stray read in a library set up for alpha chains, and its size says little. V usage is TRBV7-2 and J usage is TRBJ2-6, with TRBD2 as a possible D gene (6 bases). Germline lookup yields CDR1 SGHTA and CDR2 FQGNSA. Trimming removed 1 base at V and 0 bases at J, with 10 bases between. This CDR3 comprises 17 residues. CDR3 sequence (DNA): TGTGCCAGCAGCTTAGAATGGAGGGGCTCTGGGGCCAACGTCCTGACTTTC. It specifies CASSLEWRGSGANVLTF. The full variable domain, in which reference TRBV7-2 and TRBJ2-6 provide the parts outside the CDR3, is GAGVSQSPSNKVTEKGKDVELRCDPISGHTALYWYRQSLGQGLEFLIYFQGNSAPDKSGLPSDRFSAERTGGSVSTLTIQRTQQEDSAVYLCASSLEWRGSGANVLTFGAGSRLTVL.

In its sample, this clonotype ranks as medium-sized (0.01 to 0.1%). The library was prepared for alpha chains; this beta chain is a stray read, so its frequency means little. The CDR3 region has the DNA TGCAGCGTTGGCGGGGTAATGCTCTCGGTCCGGGACGAGCAGTACTTC. It is translated as CSVGGVMLSVRDEQYF. V usage is TRBV29-1 and J usage is TRBJ2-7; D perhaps matches TRBD2 (6 bases). The CDR3 contains 16 residues. V was shortened by 4 bases and J by 5 bases, with 24 bases between the two germline ends. Germline-derived CDR1 and CDR2 are SQVTM and ANQGSEA.

This clonotype was seen repeatedly, ten times or more. Since the library was made to target alpha chains, this beta chain is a stray read and its abundance is not meaningful. The rearrangement links TRBV7-9 to TRBJ2-2; D gene uncertain. The CDR3 is 15 amino acids. Looked up from germline, CDR1 is SEHNR and CDR2 is FQNEAQ (reference sequence). Trimming removed 1 base from V and 3 bases from J, with 9 bases in between. The DNA for the CDR3 is TGTGCCAGCAGCTTAGGGGTTGGAGACACCGGGGAGCTGTTTTTT. This codes for CASSLGVGDTGELFF.

Comments on this clonotype: This beta chain is an unintended read in a library built for alpha chains; its size means little. The rearrangement uses TRBV25-1 and TRBJ2-1; possibly TRBD2 for D (6 bases). Trimming stripped 7 bases from V and 10 bases from J, with 20 bases between. The V gene's germline CDR1 is MGHDK and CDR2 SYGVNS. The CDR3 totals 14 residues. The CDR3 sequence is CASTGDFAAGEQFF. The DNA of the CDR3 is TGTGCCAGCACTGGGGACTTCGCGGCAGGAGAGCAGTTCTTC.

This clonotype is classed as medium-sized. This beta chain represents an off-target read in a library built for alpha chains; its size is of limited meaning. The V gene is TRBV13, the J gene TRBJ1-6, with TRBD1 matching 8 bases. V lost 3 bases and J lost 4; bases outside the gene matches: 2. The CDR3 consists of 15 residues. CDR1 and CDR2 from the germline V gene are PRHDT and FYEKMQ (reference sequence). The DNA of the CDR3 is TGTGCCAGCAGCTTCGGACAGGGTTATAATTCACCCCTCCACTTT. This translates into CASSFGQGYNSPLHF.

Within the sample, this clonotype is medium-sized. As an off-target read in a library built for alpha chains, this beta chain has a frequency of little significance. The chain is built from TRBV27 and TRBJ2-2; 8 bases line up with TRBD1. Germline CDR1 and CDR2: MNHEY and SMNVEV (reference sequence). The V and J ends lost 4 bases and 4 bases, in that order; junction bases with no gene match: 2. The CDR3 has 14 amino acids. For the CDR3, the DNA is TGTGCCAGCAGTTGGACAGGGACCACCGGGGAGCTGTTTTTT. Its protein product is CASSWTGTTGELFF.